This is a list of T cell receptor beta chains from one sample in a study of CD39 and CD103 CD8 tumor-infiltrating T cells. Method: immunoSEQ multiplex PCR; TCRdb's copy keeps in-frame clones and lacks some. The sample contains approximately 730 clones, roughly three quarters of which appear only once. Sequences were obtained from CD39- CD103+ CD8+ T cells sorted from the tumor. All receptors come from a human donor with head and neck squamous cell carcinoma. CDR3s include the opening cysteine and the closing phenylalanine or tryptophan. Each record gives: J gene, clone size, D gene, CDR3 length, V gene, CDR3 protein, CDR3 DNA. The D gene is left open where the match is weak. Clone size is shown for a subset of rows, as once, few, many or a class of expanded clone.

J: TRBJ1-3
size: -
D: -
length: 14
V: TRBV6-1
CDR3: CASSGTDSGNTIYF
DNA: TGTGCCAGCAGCGGGACGGACTCTGGAAACACCATATATTTT

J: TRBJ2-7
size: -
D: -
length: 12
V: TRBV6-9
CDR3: CASSQSTEEQYF
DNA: TGTGCCAGCAGCCAAAGCACGGAGGAGCAGTACTTC

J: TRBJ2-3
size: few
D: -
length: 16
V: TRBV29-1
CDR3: CSVQGSDRGNTDTQYF
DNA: TGCAGCGTTCAGGGTTCGGACAGAGGAAACACAGATACGCAGTATTTT

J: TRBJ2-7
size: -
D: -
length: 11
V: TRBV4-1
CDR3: CASVGEGEQYF
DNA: TGCGCCAGCGTCGGCGAGGGGGAGCAGTACTTC

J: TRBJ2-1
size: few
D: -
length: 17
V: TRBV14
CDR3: CASSQVGASGSRGEQFF
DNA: TGTGCCAGCAGCCAAGTTGGGGCTAGCGGCTCCAGGGGTGAGCAGTTCTTC

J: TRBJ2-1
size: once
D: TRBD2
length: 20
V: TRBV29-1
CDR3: CSVVLGSGGGPYRANNEQFF
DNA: TGCAGCGTTGTTTTAGGGAGCGGGGGGGGTCCGTACCGAGCAAATAATGAGCAGTTCTTC

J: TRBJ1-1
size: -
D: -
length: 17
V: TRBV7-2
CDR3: CASSLDSSGLVGTEAFF
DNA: TGTGCCAGCAGCTTAGACTCATCAGGGCTAGTCGGCACTGAAGCTTTCTTT

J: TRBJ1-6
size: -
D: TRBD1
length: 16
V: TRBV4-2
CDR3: CASSQSWDRDNSPLHF
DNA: TGTGCCAGCAGCCAATCCTGGGACAGGGATAATTCACCCCTCCACTTT

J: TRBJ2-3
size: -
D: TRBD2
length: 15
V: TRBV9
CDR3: CASSPTLAGYDTQYF
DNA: TGTGCCAGCAGCCCGACTCTAGCGGGGTATGATACGCAGTATTTT

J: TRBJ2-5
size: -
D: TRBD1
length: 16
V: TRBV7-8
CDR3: CASSIRQGTLQETQYF
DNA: TGTGCCAGCAGCATAAGACAGGGGACCCTCCAAGAGACCCAGTACTTC

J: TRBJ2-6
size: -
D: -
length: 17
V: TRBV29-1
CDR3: CSVCAILAYSRANVLTF
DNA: TGCAGCGTTTGTGCCATACTAGCATACAGTCGGGCCAACGTCCTGACTTTC

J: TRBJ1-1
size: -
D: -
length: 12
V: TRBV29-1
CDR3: CSVGAANTEAFF
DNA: TGCAGCGTGGGGGCCGCGAACACTGAAGCTTTCTTT

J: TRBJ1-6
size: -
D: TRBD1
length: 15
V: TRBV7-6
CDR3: CASSLGTGPGSPLHF
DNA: TGTGCCAGCAGCCTGGGGACAGGGCCTGGGTCACCCCTCCACTTT

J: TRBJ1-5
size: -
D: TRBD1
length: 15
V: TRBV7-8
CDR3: CASRKDRGSDQPQHF
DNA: TGTGCCAGCAGGAAAGACAGGGGCTCGGATCAGCCCCAGCATTTT

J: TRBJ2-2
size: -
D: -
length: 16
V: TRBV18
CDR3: CASSPPGGPNTGELFF
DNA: TGTGCCAGCTCACCACCGGGGGGGCCGAACACCGGGGAGCTGTTTTTT

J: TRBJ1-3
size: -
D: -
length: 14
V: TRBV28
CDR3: CASRRILSGNTIYF
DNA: TGTGCCAGCAGGCGTATTCTCTCTGGAAACACCATATATTTT

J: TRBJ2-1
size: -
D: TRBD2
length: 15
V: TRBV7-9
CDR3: CASSSYGLAGVEQFF
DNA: TGTGCCAGCAGCAGCTACGGACTAGCGGGGGTGGAGCAGTTCTTC

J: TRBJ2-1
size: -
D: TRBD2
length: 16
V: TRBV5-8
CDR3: CASSLWTSGGAGEQFF
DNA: TGTGCCAGCAGCCTTTGGACTAGCGGGGGGGCCGGTGAGCAGTTCTTC

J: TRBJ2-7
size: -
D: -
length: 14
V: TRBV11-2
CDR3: CASSLAQVIHEQYF
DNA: TGTGCCAGCAGCTTAGCACAGGTCATCCACGAGCAGTACTTC

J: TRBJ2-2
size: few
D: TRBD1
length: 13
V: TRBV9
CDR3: CASSEPTGFELFF
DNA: TGTGCCAGCAGCGAACCGACAGGGTTTGAGCTGTTTTTT

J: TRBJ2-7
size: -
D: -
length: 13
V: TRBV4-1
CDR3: CASSSTQGYEQYF
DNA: TGCGCCAGCAGCAGCACACAGGGCTACGAGCAGTACTTC

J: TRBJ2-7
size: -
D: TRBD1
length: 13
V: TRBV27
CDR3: CASGTGVNYEQYF
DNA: TGTGCCAGCGGTACAGGGGTAAACTACGAGCAGTACTTC